This T cell receptor (beta chain) emerged from a study of blood T cells in healthy people across ages. Study-level results: The recorded TCR beta diversity per million T cells decreased in a roughly linear manner with age.

Primers used in a second PCR of about 7 to 12 cycles were a sample-barcoded 5' primer and a J-beta primer mix. From each sample, at least 2.5 million paired-end reads containing CDR3 were obtained. TCRdb recomputed calls from the 5' RACE reads with MiXCR, one row per CDR3 protein. The data hold some 710,000 distinct CDR3 sequences, with roughly 46% observed a single time. In terms of origin and age, donors were healthy Caucasian individuals from Russia aged 6 to 90. A word on this clonotype: Its antigen is unknown.

This CDR3 region has 17 residues. In germline, CDR1 is MDHEN, CDR2 SYDVKM. J was trimmed by 0 bases and V by 5 bases; bases with no gene match: 6. The origin of this receptor is a man older than 75 in good health. The V gene is TRBV28, the J gene TRBJ2-1, with 11 bases that match TRBD2. Sequenced material: blood. CDR3: CASSMTSGVSSYNEQFF. The CDR3 nucleotides are TGTGCCAGCAGTATGACTAGCGGGGTGAGCTCCTACAATGAGCAGTTCTTC.